This entry lists 16 T cell receptor beta chains sequenced from one sample in a study of beta chain features in type 1 diabetes. As every portion of the isolated RNA was reverse transcribed, the sequencing read expressed TCRB transcripts. Using immunoSEQ multiplex PCR, the repertoire was profiled, and TCRdb retains in-frame clones only, with some absent. The sample has hundreds of thousands of clones; approximately 13% are singletons. Sample: naive CD4+ T cells from blood. The receptors were sampled from a man in his thirties or forties in good health.

The table lists this clone with a few counts. V is TRBV10-3 and J is TRBJ2-3; 8 nucleotides agree with TRBD2. The CDR3 is 15 residues long. V shed 3 bases, J shed 4 bases, and the junction held 6 bases outside the gene matches. The V gene's germline CDR1 is ENHRY and CDR2 SYGVKD. The DNA for the CDR3 is TGTGCCATCAGTGACGGGACTAGGGCCCCAGATACGCAGTATTTT. Translated: CAISDGTRAPDTQYF.

The table lists this clone with a few counts. This chain links TRBV7-2 with TRBJ2-1; 7 positions match TRBD2. The CDR3 extends over 15 amino acids. CDR1 is SGHTA and CDR2 is FQGNSA in the germline V gene. V gave up 8 bases and J gave up 7 bases; unmatched junction bases: 14. CDR3 nucleotides: TGTGCCAGCCTGCTTGCGGCGGGAGTGAGGAATGAGCAGTTCTTC. Protein: CASLLAAGVRNEQFF.

This clone was seen more than once but under ten times. The gene calls are TRBV23-1 and TRBJ1-4; no clear D. TRBV23-1 is an ORF, and what it does is uncertain. V was cut by 0 bases and J by 3 bases, with 8 bases left in between. CDR3 length: 15 amino acids. In DNA form, the CDR3 reads TGCGCCAGCAGTCAATCGGTTCGGCCTAATGAAAAACTGTTTTTT. It yields the protein CASSQSVRPNEKLFF.

The CDR3: CASSIGWQGGTF. CDR3 sequence (DNA): TGTGCCAGTAGTATCGGATGGCAGGGAGGCACCTTC. This chain links TRBV19 with TRBJ1-2; a possible D gene is TRBD1 (5 bases). Germline-derived CDR1 and CDR2 are LNHDA and SQIVND (reference sequence). The CDR3 runs to 12 residues. Trimming took off 3 bases at V and 13 bases at J, with 15 bases between the two ends.

The chain links TRBV5-1 to TRBJ2-7, with D perhaps TRBD1 (6 bases). CDR3 length equals 14 residues. In germline, CDR1 is SGHRS, CDR2 YFSETQ. With 3 bases removed from V and 5 bases from J, the gap between germline ends came to 15 bases. Here the CDR3 reads CASSSGVNRDEQYV. The CDR3 nucleotides read TGCGCCAGCAGCTCAGGGGTTAATCGGGACGAGCAGTACGTC.

The chain is built from TRBV7-9 and TRBJ2-7; 9 bases map to TRBD1. Germline CDR1 is SEHNR and CDR2 is FQNEAQ (reference sequence). This CDR3 region has 15 residues. Trimming removed 10 bases from V and 5 bases from J; junction bases left unmatched: 15. The CDR3 bases are TGTGCCACTGCCCGGGACAGGGAGAGTTATGACGAGCAGTACTTC. Translated: CATARDRESYDEQYF.

This clone was counted between two and nine times. The V and J genes are TRBV5-4 and TRBJ1-6; D remains unclear. The length of the CDR3 is 13 residues. Germline assignment: CDR1 SGHNT and CDR2 YYREEE (reference sequence). Trimming removed 1 base from V and 14 bases from J, with 13 bases in between. This CDR3 is CASSLFLEKALHF. CDR3 DNA sequence: TGTGCCAGCAGCTTGTTCCTGGAAAAGGCCCTCCACTTT.

The rearrangement uses TRBV29-1 and TRBJ2-1; D not certain. V lost 4 bases to trimming and J lost 0 bases, with 4 bases between them. Germline assignment: CDR1 SQVTM and CDR2 ANQGSEA. The CDR3 length is 12 residues. Written as DNA, the CDR3 is TGCAGCGTTGTTATCTCCTACAATGAGCAGTTCTTC. It yields the protein CSVVISYNEQFF.

The rearrangement joins TRBV7-9 to TRBJ2-4, with D uncertain. Germline values: CDR1 SEHNR, CDR2 FQNEAQ (reference sequence). V was trimmed by 0 bases and J by 7 bases, leaving 1 base between them. This CDR3 contains 11 residues. Here the CDR3 DNA reads TGTGCCAGCAGCTTAGCTAACATTCAGTACTTC. It is translated as CASSLANIQYF.

The rearrangement joins TRBV5-4 to TRBJ2-7; D is ambiguous. V was cut by 3 bases and J by 4 bases, with 11 bases left in between. The CDR3 runs to 13 residues. The germline V gene has CDR1 SGHNT and CDR2 YYREEE (reference sequence). The CDR3 DNA reads as TGTGCCAGCAGCTCCTCACAAGGATACGAGCAGTACTTC. Its translation is CASSSSQGYEQYF. Supplemented by reference TRBV5-4 and TRBJ2-7, the full variable domain reads ETGVTQSPTHLIKTRGQQVTLRCSSQSGHNTVSWYQQALGQGPQFIFQYYREEENGRGNFPPRFSGLQFPNYSSELNVNALELDDSALYLCASSSSQGYEQYFGPGTRLTVT.

On this clone: At the DNA level, this CDR3 is encoded by other sequences in the same sample as well. The chain recombines TRBV7-2 with TRBJ2-7; 10 bases line up with TRBD1. Trimming cost V 1 base and J 4 bases; bases outside gene matches: 4. The CDR3 loop spans 15 amino acids. Germline V gene data show CDR1 as SGHTA and CDR2 as FQGNSA. This chain's CDR3 is CASSLGGQGIYEQYF. CDR3 nucleotide sequence: TGTGCCAGCAGCTTAGGGGGACAGGGGATTTACGAGCAGTACTTC.

The chain links TRBV12-5 to TRBJ2-3; D is unclear. V lost 2 bases and J 8 bases, leaving 14 bases between the germline ends. The CDR3 is made up of 14 amino acids. Germline V lookup: CDR1 LGHNT, CDR2 FRNRAP. In DNA, the CDR3 is TGTGCTAGTGGTTTGCGGACGGGCCCGGGTACGCAGTATTTT. This gives the protein CASGLRTGPGTQYF.

This chain uses TRBV30 with TRBJ2-1; the match to TRBD2 covers 10 bases. This CDR3 comprises 14 residues. Germline CDR1 GTSNPN, CDR2 SVGIG (reference sequence). V lost 8 bases, J lost 6 bases, and 10 bases stayed unmatched. The CDR3 nucleotides are TGTGCCCGCCAAACTAGCGGGATGTTCAATGAGCAGTTCTTC. Protein sequence: CARQTSGMFNEQFF.

The V call is TRBV7-2, the J call TRBJ2-1, with TRBD2 matching over 10 bases. The CDR3 contains 16 residues. CDR1 is SGHTA, CDR2 FQGNSA, per germline. J was trimmed by 9 bases and V by 2 bases; bases with no gene match: 10. CDR3 DNA: TGTGCCAGCAGCTTAAGCCGGCTAGCGGGAGCTGGTGAGCAGTTCTTC. Translation: CASSLSRLAGAGEQFF. Full variable domain (remainder filled in from reference TRBV7-2 and TRBJ2-1): GAGVSQSPSNKVTEKGKDVELRCDPISGHTALYWYRQSLGQGLEFLIYFQGNSAPDKSGLPSDRFSAERTGGSVSTLTIQRTQQEDSAVYLCASSLSRLAGAGEQFFGPGTRLTVL.

This clone was observed a handful of times. The chain recombines TRBV19 with TRBJ2-1; D gene unclear. V lost 10 bases, J lost 8 bases, and 18 bases lay in between. Per the germline V gene, CDR1 is LNHDA and CDR2 is SQIVND (reference sequence). CDR3 length: 13 amino acids. The CDR3 DNA is TGTGCCATTAAGGCTGGGTGGTACCATGAGCAGTTCTTC. This encodes CAIKAGWYHEQFF. The full variable domain, with the rest looked up from reference TRBV19 and TRBJ2-1, is DGGITQSPKYLFRKEGQNVTLSCEQNLNHDAMYWYRQDPGQGLRLIYYSQIVNDFQKGDIAEGYSVSREKKESFPLTVTSAQKNPTAFYLCAIKAGWYHEQFFGPGTRLTVL.

In this sample, this clone turned up a few times. The chain is built from TRBV30 and TRBJ1-1, with unresolved D. This CDR3 contains 13 residues. The V gene's germline CDR1 is GTSNPN and CDR2 SVGIG (reference sequence). V was shortened by 1 base and J by 5 bases, with 11 bases between the two germline ends. CDR3 in amino acids: CAWSAKGVTEAFF. DNA for the CDR3: TGTGCCTGGAGTGCTAAGGGCGTGACTGAAGCTTTCTTT.